The 32 T cell receptor beta chains reported below all come from one sample, sequenced in a study of OX40 agonist ivuxolimab in advanced cancers. The table came from immunoSEQ multiplex PCR; TCRdb's copy has only in-frame clones and leaves some out. Of some 58,000 clones listed, approximately 83% are singletons. The source was CD4+ or CD8+ T cells sorted from blood, collected in a trial of the OX40 agonist ivuxolimab. These receptor sequences come from an adult with an advanced solid tumor such as melanoma, head and neck, liver or kidney cancer.

This clone was picked up one time. In nucleotides, the CDR3 is TGTGCCAGCAGTGAATACGCCTATGGCTACACCTTC. This codes for CASSEYAYGYTF. The rearrangement joins TRBV2 to TRBJ1-2; D remains unclear. The CDR3 loop spans 12 amino acids. CDR1 is SNHLY and CDR2 is FYNNEI in the germline V gene. Trimming cost V 2 bases and J 4 bases, with 5 bases left between them. The complete variable domain, with remaining parts taken from reference TRBV2 and TRBJ1-2, reads EPEVTQTPSHQVTQMGQEVILRCVPISNHLYFYWYRQILGQKVEFLVSFYNNEISEKSEIFDDQFSVERPDGSNFTLKIRSTKLEDSAMYFCASSEYAYGYTFGSGTRLTVV.

This clone is classed as medium-sized. The chain recombines TRBV1 with TRBJ1-2. TRBV1 is reported as a pseudogene. CDR3 length equals 12 residues. The CDR3 spells CTSSQGSHGYTF. The CDR3 coding sequence is TGCACCAGCAGCCAGGGGTCGCATGGCTACACCTTC.

The chain has TRBV7-9 and TRBJ2-2, with D possibly being TRBD1 or TRBD2 (5 bases each). The germline gives CDR1 SEHNR, CDR2 FQNEAQ (reference sequence). The V gene lost 5 bases and the J gene lost 2 bases, with 12 bases spanning the gap. The CDR3 has 15 residues. In DNA form, the CDR3 reads TGTGCCAGCAGCGCGACCGGGGCAAACACCGGGGAGCTGTTTTTT. This encodes CASSATGANTGELFF.

This sequence joins TRBV9 and TRBJ2-7; TRBD1 aligns across 9 bases. CDR3 length equals 15 residues. Germline V gives CDR1 SGDLS, CDR2 YYNGEE. V shed 3 bases, J shed 2 bases, and the junction held 6 bases outside the gene matches. The CDR3, as DNA: TGTGCCAGCAGCGGTCAGACAGGGGGACCCTACGAGCAGTACTTC. Protein product: CASSGQTGGPYEQYF.

The chain combines TRBV11-2 with TRBJ2-3, with 9 bases fitting TRBD1. V was clipped by 7 bases and J by 3 bases; unmatched bases: 8. CDR1 and CDR2 (germline): SGHAT, FQNNGV. The CDR3 spans 15 residues. CDR3: CASTTGGYGTDTQYF. For the CDR3, the DNA is TGTGCCAGCACCACAGGGGGCTATGGGACAGATACGCAGTATTTT.

This sequence joins TRBV30 and TRBJ1-2, with 7 bases that match TRBD1. Germline V gene sequence: CDR1 GTSNPN, CDR2 SVGIG (reference sequence). Germline trimming cut 1 base from V and 13 bases from J; bases unmatched to any gene: 9. This CDR3 has 12 residues. The CDR3 here is CAWSGARQGITF. The CDR3, as DNA: TGTGCCTGGAGTGGGGCCCGACAGGGCATCACCTTC.

The rearrangement uses TRBV27 and TRBJ2-7; the match to TRBD1 covers 9 bases. Germline CDR1 and CDR2: MNHEY and SMNVEV (reference sequence). The V and J ends lost 8 bases and 5 bases, in that order; junction bases with no gene match: 10. The CDR3 spans 14 residues. CDR3 sequence: CASGSGTGTNEQYF. The CDR3 DNA is TGTGCCAGCGGATCCGGGACAGGGACTAACGAGCAGTACTTC.

The chain recombines TRBV28 with TRBJ1-2; 10 bases map to TRBD1. Germline loops: CDR1 MDHEN, CDR2 SYDVKM. V lost 7 bases and J lost 8; bases outside the gene matches: 7. There are 13 residues in the CDR3. CDR3 bases: TGTGCCAGCACCTTGACAGGGGGCGCCGGCTACACCTTC. Residues: CASTLTGGAGYTF.

The V and J genes are TRBV28 and TRBJ2-7; 7 bases agree with TRBD1. V lost 7 bases, J lost 4 bases, and 10 bases stayed unmatched. The CDR3 has 14 amino acids. Germline CDR1 is MDHEN and CDR2 is SYDVKM. Here the CDR3 DNA reads TGTGCCAGCAACCACGGGACAGCCTCTTACGAGCAGTACTTC. Protein sequence: CASNHGTASYEQYF.

The V gene is TRBV28, the J gene TRBJ2-3, with TRBD2 matching over 10 bases. V gave up 10 bases and J gave up 7 bases; unmatched junction bases: 20. The CDR3 runs to 17 residues. From germline, CDR1 is MDHEN and CDR2 SYDVKM. The DNA for the CDR3 is TGTGCCATCTCTGGACTAGCGGAACCGAACTATAGCAATACGCAGTATTTT. This gives the protein CAISGLAEPNYSNTQYF.

V gene TRBV5-1 combines with J gene TRBJ2-1; weak D call: TRBD1 (5 bases). The CDR3 length is 17 residues. Trimming took off 4 bases at V and 0 bases at J, with 17 bases between the two ends. The germline gives CDR1 SGHRS, CDR2 YFSETQ. In nucleotides, the CDR3 is TGCGCCAGCAGCCCGGTTACCGGACAAAGCTCCTACAATGAGCAGTTCTTC. Amino acids: CASSPVTGQSSYNEQFF.

V and J are TRBV18 and TRBJ2-1; 9 bases are a match to TRBD2. CDR1 and CDR2 from the germline V gene are KGHSH and LQKENI. Trimming cost V 3 bases and J 2 bases; bases outside gene matches: 11. The CDR3 has 18 amino acids. The CDR3 sequence is CASSPGLFSGSPYNEQFF. The CDR3 DNA reads as TGTGCCAGCTCACCCGGCTTGTTTAGCGGGAGTCCCTACAATGAGCAGTTCTTC.

This chain uses TRBV20-1 with TRBJ2-7, with D uncertain. Germline CDR1 reads DFQATT; CDR2 reads SNEGSKA (reference sequence). V lost 1 base and J lost 3, with 4 bases in between. The CDR3 consists of 11 residues. CDR3: CSARGYYEQYF. CDR3 sequence (DNA): TGCAGTGCTAGAGGTTACTACGAGCAGTACTTC.

The rearrangement uses TRBV27 and TRBJ2-3; no firm D call. The V and J ends lost 4 bases and 4 bases respectively, with 9 bases between them. Looked up from germline, CDR1 is MNHEY and CDR2 is SMNVEV (reference sequence). CDR3 length equals 13 residues. This chain's CDR3 is CASSYAGPDTQYF. In nucleotides, the CDR3 is TGTGCCAGCAGTTACGCCGGCCCAGATACGCAGTATTTT.

The chain couples TRBV9 to TRBJ2-3, with 7 bases identical to TRBD1. The CDR3 loop spans 15 amino acids. The V gene end was trimmed by 5 bases and the J gene end by 1 base; junction bases not matched to a gene: 7. CDR1 is SGDLS, CDR2 YYNGEE, per germline. Here the CDR3 DNA reads TGTGCCAGCAGGTACGGGACAGCCCGCACAGATACGCAGTATTTT. This sequence encodes CASRYGTARTDTQYF.

The J gene is TRBJ1-2, the V gene TRBV7-6; TRBD1 is a possible D gene (6 bases). The CDR3 has 12 amino acids. Trimming took 2 bases from V and 7 from J, leaving 8 bases between them. The germline V gene has CDR1 SGHVS and CDR2 FNYEAQ. As DNA, the CDR3 is TGTGCCAGCAGCTTATCGACAGGTGGCTACACCTTC. Translating it yields CASSLSTGGYTF. The complete variable domain, with remaining parts taken from reference TRBV7-6 and TRBJ1-2, reads GAGVSQSPRYKVTKRGQDVALRCDPISGHVSLYWYRQALGQGPEFLTYFNYEAQQDKSGLPNDRFSAERPEGSISTLTIQRTEQRDSAMYRCASSLSTGGYTFGSGTRLTVV.

This clone appeared a single time. The chain is built from TRBV19 and TRBJ1-2; a possible D gene is TRBD1 (5 bases). V gave up 4 bases and J gave up 3 bases, with 9 bases separating them. The CDR3 runs to 13 residues. CDR1 LNHDA and CDR2 SQIVND come from the germline V gene (reference sequence). The CDR3 loop is CASSTGTDYGYTF. The DNA of the CDR3 is TGTGCCAGTAGTACCGGGACTGACTATGGCTACACCTTC.

The genes are TRBV9 and TRBJ2-1, with TRBD2 matching over 9 bases. CDR1 and CDR2 (germline): SGDLS, YYNGEE. V lost 3 bases to trimming and J lost 3 bases; unmatched junction nucleotides: 4. This CDR3 comprises 15 residues. CDR3 in amino acids: CASSARLAVYNEQFF. CDR3 sequence (DNA): TGTGCCAGCAGCGCTAGACTAGCGGTCTACAATGAGCAGTTCTTC. Complete variable domain (other parts from reference TRBV9 and TRBJ2-1): DSGVTQTPKHLITATGQRVTLRCSPRSGDLSVYWYQQSLDQGLQFLIQYYNGEERAKGNILERFSAQQFPDLHSELNLSSLELGDSALYFCASSARLAVYNEQFFGPGTRLTVL.

This clone has only a few counts. The V gene is TRBV5-1, the J gene TRBJ2-3; TRBD1 matches 8 bases. This CDR3 spans 15 amino acids. V was pared by 2 bases and J by 6 bases, with 8 bases of the junction left unmatched. Germline assignment: CDR1 SGHRS and CDR2 YFSETQ. As DNA, the CDR3 is TGCGCCAGCAGCTTTAGACAGGGGCCGACCGATACGCAGTATTTT. It translates to CASSFRQGPTDTQYF.

This chain connects TRBV11-2 to TRBJ1-5; D is uncertain. Between the trimmed V and J ends, which lost 1 base and 5 bases, there was a span of 15 bases. The CDR3 has 16 residues. Germline V gene lookup returns CDR1 SGHAT and CDR2 FQNNGV. CDR3 nucleotide sequence: TGTGCCAGCAGCTTAGCACGCCGCCGACGGGATCAGCCCCAGCATTTT. It encodes CASSLARRRRDQPQHF.

The chain recombines TRBV28 with TRBJ2-1, with D perhaps TRBD1 or TRBD2 (5 bases each). The V gene lost 7 bases and the J gene lost 8 bases, with 18 bases spanning the gap. CDR1 and CDR2 (germline): MDHEN, SYDVKM. The CDR3 has 14 residues. As DNA, the CDR3 is TGTGCCAGCAAGGGGCTAGCCACACGCGATGAGCAGTTCTTC. Its protein product is CASKGLATRDEQFF.

The CDR3 DNA reads TGCGCCAGCAGCTTGACAGGGAATAGCAATCAGCCCCAGCATTTT. It encodes CASSLTGNSNQPQHF. This chain uses TRBV5-1 with TRBJ1-5, with D possibly TRBD1 on 6 matching bases. The germline V and J ends were trimmed by 1 base and 0 bases, with 8 bases remaining between them. Germline CDR1 is SGHRS and CDR2 is YFSETQ. This CDR3 spans 15 amino acids.

V gene TRBV6-5 combines with J gene TRBJ2-4; TRBD1 matches 10 bases. The CDR3 spans 14 residues. With V trimmed by 6 bases and J by 8 bases, 7 bases remained unmatched. CDR1 MNHEY and CDR2 SVGAGI come from the germline V gene. CDR3: CASSQGDRGYIQYF. In DNA, the CDR3 is TGTGCCAGCAGCCAAGGGGACAGGGGATACATTCAGTACTTC.

Only a few counts were recorded for this clone. The chain recombines TRBV27 with TRBJ1-2; 10 nucleotides line up with TRBD1. Germline V lookup: CDR1 MNHEY, CDR2 SMNVEV (reference sequence). The CDR3 covers 14 residues. The V gene end was trimmed by 6 bases and the J gene end by 7 bases; junction bases not matched to a gene: 8. CDR3 residues: CASSFRQGAGGYTF. CDR3 in DNA: TGTGCCAGCAGCTTCCGACAGGGGGCGGGTGGCTACACCTTC.

This chain links TRBV28 with TRBJ2-6; D gene unclear. The CDR3 runs 16 residues. Deletions cut 3 bases from V and 0 bases from J, with 9 bases between. Per germline, CDR1 MDHEN and CDR2 SYDVKM. CDR3 residues: CASSFAVSSGANVLTF. Written as DNA, the CDR3 is TGTGCCAGCAGTTTCGCAGTCTCCTCTGGGGCCAACGTCCTGACTTTC.

This rearrangement joins TRBV30 to TRBJ2-2, with D unclear. This CDR3 contains 14 residues. With 0 bases removed from V and 1 base from J, the gap between germline ends came to 6 bases. CDR1 is GTSNPN, CDR2 SVGIG, per germline (reference sequence). The CDR3 DNA sequence: TGTGCCTGGAGTGTACAGTTGAACACCGGGGAGCTGTTTTTT. Translating gives CAWSVQLNTGELFF.

This clone turned up a few times. The V gene is TRBV10-3, the J gene TRBJ1-2; D remains unclear. Germline-derived CDR1 and CDR2 are ENHRY and SYGVKD. The CDR3 is made up of 15 amino acids. Between the trimmed V and J ends, which lost 0 bases and 0 bases, there was a span of 8 bases. The CDR3 bases are TGTGCCATCAGTGAGTCCTTCAGCCCTAACTATGGCTACACCTTC. Protein sequence: CAISESFSPNYGYTF.

The V and J genes are TRBV7-3 and TRBJ2-2; TRBD1 agrees at 7 bases. This CDR3 region has 14 residues. V shed 5 bases, J shed 5 bases, and the junction held 5 bases outside the gene matches. The germline CDR1 and CDR2 sequences are SGHTA and FQGTGA. The CDR3 sequence is CASSTQGFTGELFF. The CDR3 DNA follows: TGTGCCAGCAGCACACAGGGGTTTACCGGGGAGCTGTTTTTT.

This chain uses TRBV18 with TRBJ2-5; 10 bases line up with TRBD1. This CDR3 has 14 amino acids. Germline V lookup: CDR1 KGHSH, CDR2 LQKENI. V lost 3 bases and J lost 2; bases outside the gene matches: 0. Here the CDR3 DNA reads TGTGCCAGCTCACCGGGACAGGGGCAAGAGACCCAGTACTTC. This codes for CASSPGQGQETQYF.

V and J are TRBV11-3 and TRBJ2-7; D is undetermined. The CDR3 totals 14 residues. CDR1 and CDR2 from the germline V gene are SGHNT and YENEEA. Deletions cut 3 bases from V and 2 bases from J, with 11 bases between. The CDR3: CASSFAHGPYEQYF. In DNA form, the CDR3 reads TGTGCCAGCAGCTTCGCTCACGGGCCCTACGAGCAGTACTTC.

The table lists this clone with a count of one. This chain links TRBV4-2 with TRBJ2-3; 12 bases align to TRBD1. Germline V gene data show CDR1 as LGHNA and CDR2 as YNFKEQ. Trimming removed 4 bases from V and 2 bases from J; junction bases left unmatched: 19. This CDR3 has 21 amino acids. The CDR3 protein is CASSRRTGTGGGSGSTDTQYF. The CDR3 nucleotides read TGTGCCAGCAGCCGAAGAACCGGGACAGGGGGCGGATCTGGATCCACAGATACGCAGTATTTT.

The rearrangement links TRBV28 to TRBJ2-7; 10 nucleotides match TRBD1. J lost 7 bases, V lost 4 bases, and 10 bases had no gene match. Looked up from germline, CDR1 is MDHEN and CDR2 is SYDVKM. The CDR3 consists of 15 residues. The CDR3 spells CASSSSGTGVGEQYF. CDR3 bases: TGTGCCAGCAGTTCGTCCGGGACAGGGGTTGGGGAGCAGTACTTC. Based on the CDR3 plus reference TRBV28 and TRBJ2-7, the full variable domain is DVKVTQSSRYLVKRTGEKVFLECVQDMDHENMFWYRQDPGLGLRLIYFSYDVKMKEKGDIPEGYSVSREKKERFSLILESASTNQTSMYLCASSSSGTGVGEQYFGPGTRLTVT.